The 25 T cell receptor beta chains reported below all come from one sample, sequenced in a study of Tregs in tolerant kidney transplant recipients. Produced via immunoSEQ multiplex PCR; TCRdb's table is partial and in-frame only. This table has some 57,000 clones, roughly nine tenths appearing once. Mixed chimerism was transient after nonmyeloablative marrow transplants from related graft donors. The sample in question was CD8+ T cells from blood (PBMCs), obtained 24 months after the transplant. The receptors originated from a human patient who received a combined kidney and bone marrow transplant. Some of the T cells may derive from the graft donor.

The V and J genes are TRBV9 and TRBJ2-3, with TRBD2 identical over 7 bases. The V and J ends lost 4 bases and 0 bases, in that order; junction bases with no gene match: 5. The CDR3 runs to 15 residues. Per the germline V gene, CDR1 is SGDLS and CDR2 is YYNGEE. CDR3: CASSPFGGSTDTQYF. The CDR3 DNA sequence: TGTGCCAGCAGCCCCTTCGGGGGGAGCACAGATACGCAGTATTTT.

The chain combines TRBV10-3 with TRBJ1-2; 8 nucleotides agree with TRBD1. CDR1 and CDR2 (germline): ENHRY, SYGVKD. The trim removed 2 bases at V and 4 bases at J, leaving 15 bases unmatched. The CDR3 has 18 amino acids. For the CDR3, the DNA is TGTGCCATCAGTGAGCCAACGAGACAGGGGATTGATGTCTATGGCTACACCTTC. Its protein product is CAISEPTRQGIDVYGYTF.

The CDR3 DNA sequence: TGTGCCAGTAGTATTATTAGCGGCCAAATCTACGAGCAGTACTTC. It specifies CASSIISGQIYEQYF. The J gene is TRBJ2-7, the V gene TRBV19; a weak D match, TRBD2 (6 bases). Germline V CDR1 and CDR2: LNHDA, SQIVND (reference sequence). Trimming removed 3 bases from V and 3 bases from J, with 15 bases in between. The CDR3 runs 15 residues.

The CDR3 region is CAWLISRAFF. The CDR3 nucleotides are TGTGCCTGGCTTATATCGAGGGCTTTCTTT. The chain combines TRBV30 with TRBJ1-1; D remains unclear. Between the trimmed V and J ends, which lost 5 bases and 11 bases, there was a span of 12 bases. The CDR3 length is 10 residues. Germline CDR1 is GTSNPN and CDR2 is SVGIG (reference sequence).

The chain employs TRBV2 and TRBJ2-7; the match to TRBD2 covers 12 bases. The CDR3 loop spans 18 amino acids. The junction had 8 bases not matched to a gene; V was cut back by 1 base and J by 1 base. Germline CDR1 and CDR2: SNHLY and FYNNEI. The CDR3: CASSEGPGLAGTSYEQYF. DNA of the CDR3: TGTGCCAGCAGTGAAGGCCCAGGACTAGCGGGGACTTCCTACGAGCAGTACTTC.

The chain recombines TRBV27 with TRBJ1-5; a weak D match, TRBD1 (5 bases). V was shortened by 5 bases and J by 8 bases, with 19 bases between the two germline ends. The CDR3 sequence is 15 residues long. Germline V lookup: CDR1 MNHEY, CDR2 SMNVEV (reference sequence). The CDR3 DNA is TGTGCCAGCAGTCCGAACAGGTCACCAACGAAGCCCCAGCATTTT. Its protein product is CASSPNRSPTKPQHF.

The rearrangement uses TRBV9 and TRBJ2-1; TRBD2 matches at 9 bases. Germline loops: CDR1 SGDLS, CDR2 YYNGEE. CDR3 length: 17 residues. V shed 2 bases, J shed 5 bases, and the junction held 11 bases outside the gene matches. CDR3 region: CASSVGGGRAVNNEQFF. CDR3 DNA: TGTGCCAGCAGCGTTGGGGGCGGGAGGGCGGTCAACAATGAGCAGTTCTTC.

In its sample, this clone was seen once. One end of the junction varies from germline; a read error may be responsible. Other DNA sequences in this specimen translate into the identical CDR3. The V gene is TRBV7-9, the J gene TRBJ1-6; TRBD1 matches at 7 bases. The CDR3 sequence is 15 residues long. CDR1 is SEHNR and CDR2 is FQNEAQ in the germline V gene (reference sequence). The CDR3 bases are TGTGCCAGCAGTTTGGTACAGGGGATAGATTCCCCCCTCCACTTT. It specifies CASSLVQGIDSPLHF.

This clone was recorded only once. V and J are TRBV5-4 and TRBJ2-3; 10 positions match TRBD2. In germline, CDR1 is SGHNT, CDR2 YYREEE (reference sequence). J gave up 3 bases and V 3 bases, and 7 bases lay outside the gene matches. This CDR3 spans 16 amino acids. CDR3 amino acids: CASSYDSGGRTDTQYF. In DNA, the CDR3 is TGTGCCAGCAGCTATGATAGCGGGGGGAGGACAGATACGCAGTATTTT.

This rearrangement joins TRBV19 to TRBJ2-2; TRBD2 aligns across 8 bases. The CDR3 covers 15 residues. The V gene end was trimmed by 7 bases and the J gene end by 2 bases; junction bases not matched to a gene: 6. The germline gives CDR1 LNHDA, CDR2 SQIVND (reference sequence). CDR3 sequence reads: CASMPGLDNTGELFF. CDR3 bases: TGTGCCAGTATGCCGGGACTAGATAACACCGGGGAGCTGTTTTTT. The complete variable domain, with remaining parts taken from reference TRBV19 and TRBJ2-2, reads DGGITQSPKYLFRKEGQNVTLSCEQNLNHDAMYWYRQDPGQGLRLIYYSQIVNDFQKGDIAEGYSVSREKKESFPLTVTSAQKNPTAFYLCASMPGLDNTGELFFGEGSRLTVL.

The J gene is TRBJ2-1, the V gene TRBV5-6; D unresolved. CDR1 and CDR2 from the germline V gene are SGHDT and YYEEEE. The CDR3 totals 13 residues. Trimming took off 0 bases at V and 8 bases at J, with 9 bases between the two ends. The CDR3 bases are TGTGCCAGCAGCTTGGTGCTAGTTCATGAGCAGTTCTTC. This codes for CASSLVLVHEQFF.

By its share, this clone is medium-sized. The V call is TRBV28, the J call TRBJ2-7; D is unclear. The CDR3 covers 14 residues. CDR1 is MDHEN, CDR2 SYDVKM, per germline. Trimming shortened V by 4 bases and J by 0 bases, and 10 bases separated the two germline ends. The CDR3 here is CASSSHIPSYEQYF. The CDR3 DNA reads TGTGCCAGCAGTTCCCACATACCCTCCTACGAGCAGTACTTC.

The chain links TRBV11-2 to TRBJ2-1; 8 bases agree with TRBD2. The ends lost 1 base at V and 9 bases at J; junction bases unmatched: 11. The CDR3 contains 16 residues. The germline V gene encodes CDR1 SGHAT and CDR2 FQNNGV. CDR3 loop: CASSLGGQRELFEQFF. The DNA of the CDR3 is TGTGCCAGCAGCTTAGGTGGCCAGCGGGAGTTGTTTGAGCAGTTCTTC. Using reference TRBV11-2 and TRBJ2-1 for the parts outside the CDR3, the full variable domain is EAGVAQSPRYKIIEKRQSVAFWCNPISGHATLYWYQQILGQGPKLLIQFQNNGVVDDSQLPKDRFSAERLKGVDSTLKIQPAKLEDSAVYLCASSLGGQRELFEQFFGPGTRLTVL.

The chain recombines TRBV7-8 with TRBJ2-5; 9 positions agree with TRBD2. Trimming took 5 bases from V and 3 from J; bases not matched to a gene: 7. CDR3 length: 15 residues. CDR1 is SGHVS and CDR2 is FQNEAQ in the germline V gene. The CDR3 sequence: CASSPWSGGKETQYF. CDR3 coding DNA: TGTGCCAGCAGCCCATGGAGCGGGGGGAAAGAGACCCAGTACTTC.

In its sample, this clone was seen once. The J gene is TRBJ1-1, the V gene TRBV4-1, with D maybe TRBD1 (5 bases). CDR1 MGHRA and CDR2 YSYEKL come from the germline V gene. CDR3 length: 15 amino acids. Trimming pared 0 bases from V and 3 bases from J, leaving 11 bases between. CDR3 coding DNA: TGCGCCAGCAGCCAAGAGGCAGGGAGGGACACTGAAGCTTTCTTT. Amino acid sequence: CASSQEAGRDTEAFF.

CDR3 coding DNA: TGCGCCAGCAGCTTGTCAGGGGAAGCTTTCTTT. Translated: CASSLSGEAFF. The chain has TRBV5-1 and TRBJ1-1; weak D call: TRBD1 (5 bases). Germline V gene data show CDR1 as SGHRS and CDR2 as YFSETQ. Trimming cost V 1 base and J 8 bases, with 6 bases left between them. The CDR3 spans 11 residues.

The V call is TRBV7-6, the J call TRBJ2-3; 7 bases fit TRBD2. In germline, CDR1 is SGHVS, CDR2 FNYEAQ. This CDR3 has 14 residues. Trimming took 3 bases from V and 6 from J; bases not matched to a gene: 6. DNA for the CDR3: TGTGCCAGCAGCTTTCGCGGGAGAATGGATACGCAGTATTTT. This encodes CASSFRGRMDTQYF.

V and J are TRBV19 and TRBJ2-1; the match to TRBD2 covers 12 bases. The V segment lost 3 bases and the J segment 8 bases; nucleotides outside the gene matches: 5. The germline CDR1 and CDR2 sequences are LNHDA and SQIVND (reference sequence). This CDR3 has 15 amino acids. In DNA form, the CDR3 reads TGTGCCAGTAGTATTGGACTAGCGGGGTTGGATGAGCAGTTCTTC. Protein sequence: CASSIGLAGLDEQFF.

V usage is TRBV6-6 and J usage is TRBJ1-2; 7 bases agree with TRBD1. The CDR3 is 16 amino acids. The germline gives CDR1 MNHNY, CDR2 SVGAGI (reference sequence). The ends lost 4 bases at V and 4 bases at J; junction bases unmatched: 12. CDR3 bases: TGTGCCAGCAGTTCTCCTCCTATTGACAGGGCCTATGGCTACACCTTC. It is translated as CASSSPPIDRAYGYTF.

In its sample, this clone was seen once. The chain carries TRBV4-3 and TRBJ2-3, with TRBD2 matching over 10 bases. Germline V CDR1 and CDR2: LGHNA, YSLEER. V lost 3 bases to trimming and J lost 6 bases; unmatched junction nucleotides: 0. This CDR3 region has 13 residues. The CDR3 DNA reads as TGCGCCAGCAGCCAGGGACTAGCGGATACGCAGTATTTT. Translation gives CASSQGLADTQYF.

The V gene is TRBV9, the J gene TRBJ2-2; TRBD1 matches 7 bases. Trimming cost V 3 bases and J 9 bases; bases outside gene matches: 5. CDR1 and CDR2 from the germline V gene are SGDLS and YYNGEE. The CDR3 extends over 13 amino acids. The CDR3: CASSGDSMRELFF. DNA of the CDR3: TGTGCCAGCAGCGGGGACAGTATGCGGGAGCTGTTTTTT.

The rearrangement links TRBV5-5 to TRBJ1-2; D possibly corresponds to TRBD1 (6 bases). Trimming left V 3 bases short and J 2 bases short, with 17 bases between. This CDR3 comprises 16 residues. Per germline, CDR1 SGHKS and CDR2 YYEKEE (reference sequence). CDR3 protein: CASSSTRGQSNYGYTF. The DNA of the CDR3 is TGTGCCAGCAGCTCCACCAGGGGCCAATCCAACTATGGCTACACCTTC.

The rearrangement joins TRBV5-1 to TRBJ2-2; 7 bases are a match to TRBD1. The length of the CDR3 is 16 residues. V was clipped by 4 bases and J by 2 bases; unmatched bases: 8. The V gene's germline CDR1 is SGHRS and CDR2 YFSETQ. CDR3 in DNA: TGCGCCAGCAGCGTAAGGACAGGCCGAAACACCGGGGAGCTGTTTTTT. Its protein is CASSVRTGRNTGELFF. Together with reference TRBV5-1 and TRBJ2-2, the CDR3 gives the full variable domain: KAGVTQTPRYLIKTRGQQVTLSCSPISGHRSVSWYQQTPGQGLQFLFEYFSETQRNKGNFPGRFSGRQFSNSRSEMNVSTLELGDSALYLCASSVRTGRNTGELFFGEGSRLTVL.

V usage is TRBV7-5 and J usage is TRBJ2-7; the table's D call, TRBD1, was not checked against the DNA. TRBV7-5 is a pseudogene locus. This CDR3 has 17 residues. The DNA for the CDR3 is TGTGTCAGAAGCTTAGCCCCCCCAGGGGAACGCTCCTACGAGCAGTACTTC. Its translation is CVRSLAPPGERSYEQYF.

On this clone: One end of the junction does not line up with germline, which may come from a read error. This chain uses TRBV13 with TRBJ2-3; D call uncertain. This CDR3 is built from 13 residues. Germline V gene data show CDR1 as PRHDT and CDR2 as FYEKMQ (reference sequence). The CDR3 reads CAGSPFGTDTQYF. DNA of the CDR3: TGTGCCGGCAGCCCCTTTGGCACAGATACGCAGTATTTT.